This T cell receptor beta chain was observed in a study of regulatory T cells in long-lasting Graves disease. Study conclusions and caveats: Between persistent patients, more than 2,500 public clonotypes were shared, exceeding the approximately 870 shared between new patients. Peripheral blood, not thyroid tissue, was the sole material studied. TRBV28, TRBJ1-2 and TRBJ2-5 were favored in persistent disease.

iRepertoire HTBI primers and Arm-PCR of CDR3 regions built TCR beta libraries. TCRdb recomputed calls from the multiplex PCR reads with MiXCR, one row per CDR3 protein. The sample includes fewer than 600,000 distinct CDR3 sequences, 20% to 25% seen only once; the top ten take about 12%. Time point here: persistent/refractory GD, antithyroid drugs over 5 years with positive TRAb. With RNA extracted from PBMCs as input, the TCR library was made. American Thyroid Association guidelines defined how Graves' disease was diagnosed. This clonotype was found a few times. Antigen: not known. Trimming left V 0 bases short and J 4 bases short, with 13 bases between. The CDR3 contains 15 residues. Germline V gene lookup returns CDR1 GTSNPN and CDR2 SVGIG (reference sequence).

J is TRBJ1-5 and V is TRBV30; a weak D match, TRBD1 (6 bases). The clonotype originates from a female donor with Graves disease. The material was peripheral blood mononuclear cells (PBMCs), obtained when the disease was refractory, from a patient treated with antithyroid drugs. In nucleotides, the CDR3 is TGTGCCTGGAGTGTAGACAGGATGGGGAATCAGCCCCAGCATTTT. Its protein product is CAWSVDRMGNQPQHF.